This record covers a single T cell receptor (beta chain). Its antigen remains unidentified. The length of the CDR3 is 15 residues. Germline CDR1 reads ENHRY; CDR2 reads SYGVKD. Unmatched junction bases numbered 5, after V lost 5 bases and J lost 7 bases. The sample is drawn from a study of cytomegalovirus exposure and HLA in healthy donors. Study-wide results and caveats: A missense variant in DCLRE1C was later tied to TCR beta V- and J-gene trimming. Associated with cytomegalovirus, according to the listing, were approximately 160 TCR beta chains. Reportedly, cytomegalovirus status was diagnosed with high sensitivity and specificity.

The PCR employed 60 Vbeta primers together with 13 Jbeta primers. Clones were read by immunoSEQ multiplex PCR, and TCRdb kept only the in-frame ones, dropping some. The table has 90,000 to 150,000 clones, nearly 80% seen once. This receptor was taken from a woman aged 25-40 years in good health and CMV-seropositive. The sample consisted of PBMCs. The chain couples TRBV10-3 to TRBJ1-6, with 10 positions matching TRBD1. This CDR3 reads CAISLTGGENSPLHF. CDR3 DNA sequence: TGTGCCATCAGTTTGACAGGGGGCGAGAATTCACCCCTCCACTTT.